Listed below are T cell receptor beta chains from one sample, sequenced in a study of blood T cell repertoires in COVID-19. This table comes from immunoSEQ multiplex PCR, and its TCRdb copy is limited to in-frame clones, with some not included. The repertoire includes more than 35,000 clones, roughly 63% of them detected once, and 6.2% sits in the top ten. Sequences were obtained from peripheral blood. The receptors were sampled from an older man with acute or convalescent COVID-19. The CDR3 runs from the conserved cysteine through the conserved F or W. D genes are given only for firm matches. The size field is filled for only some rows; it gives once, few, many or a size class.

>TRBD2|-|TRBV7-2|16|TRBJ2-3
CASSPTGLAPTDTQYF
TGTGCCAGCAGCCCGACGGGACTAGCCCCCACAGATACGCAGTATTTT
>-|-|TRBV6-5|15|TRBJ1-1
CASSYSRQKNTEAFF
TGTGCCAGCAGTTACTCGCGACAAAAGAACACTGAAGCTTTCTTT
>-|-|TRBV5-1|16|TRBJ2-2
CASSLDVSEGTGELFF
TGCGCCAGCAGCTTGGATGTCAGCGAGGGCACCGGGGAGCTGTTTTTT
>-|-|TRBV11-2|15|TRBJ2-3
CASSPLLGEADTQYF
TGTGCCAGCAGCCCTCTCTTGGGTGAGGCAGATACGCAGTATTTT
>-|-|TRBV20-1|12|TRBJ1-5
CSASGSAQPQHF
TGCAGTGCTAGTGGGAGTGCTCAGCCCCAGCATTTT
>TRBD1|-|TRBV6-2/TRBV6-3|15|TRBJ1-4
CASSDGQGLSEKLFF
TGTGCCAGCAGTGACGGACAGGGGTTAAGTGAAAAACTGTTTTTT
>-|-|TRBV18|10|TRBJ2-1
CASSINEQFF
TGTGCCAGCTCCATCAATGAGCAGTTCTTC
>-|-|TRBV30|14|TRBJ2-7
CAWSVDTYSYEQYF
TGTGCCTGGAGTGTCGACACCTACTCCTACGAGCAGTACTTC
>TRBD1|once|TRBV29-1|15|TRBJ2-7
CSVVSGTGGSYEQYF
TGCAGCGTTGTTTCCGGGACAGGGGGTTCCTACGAGCAGTACTTC
>TRBD2|-|TRBV4-2|15|TRBJ2-1
CASSLAGGAYNEQFF
TGTGCCAGCAGCCTAGCGGGAGGGGCCTACAATGAGCAGTTCTTC
>TRBD1|few|TRBV27|15|TRBJ1-6
CASTRLQGENSPLHF
TGTGCCAGCACCAGACTACAGGGGGAAAATTCACCCCTCCACTTT
>-|-|TRBV2|13|TRBJ1-5
CASSTGRNQPQHF
TGTGCCAGCAGTACAGGTCGCAATCAGCCCCAGCATTTT
>TRBD1|few|TRBV5-1|14|TRBJ2-1
CASSPGTGDNEQFF
TGCGCCAGCAGCCCCGGGACAGGGGATAATGAGCAGTTCTTC
>TRBD2|-|TRBV27|16|TRBJ2-7
CASSLRTSGRGYEQYF
TGTGCCAGCAGTTTAAGGACTAGCGGGAGGGGCTACGAGCAGTACTTC
>-|-|TRBV5-1|14|TRBJ1-2
CASSADSRYYGYTF
TGCGCCAGCAGCGCCGACAGCCGATACTATGGCTACACCTTC
>-|-|TRBV4-3|16|TRBJ1-2
CASSPAPGGETYGYTF
TGCGCCAGCAGCCCCGCGCCGGGGGGGGAGACCTATGGCTACACCTTC
>TRBD2|-|TRBV10-2|15|TRBJ2-1
CASSDWREGYNEQFF
TGCGCCAGCAGTGATTGGCGGGAGGGGTACAATGAGCAGTTCTTC
>-|-|TRBV6-5|14|TRBJ1-6
CASTSRGIGSPLHF
TGTGCCAGCACTTCAAGGGGGATAGGTTCACCCCTCCACTTT